These 17 T cell receptor beta chains came from one sample sequenced in a study of cytomegalovirus exposure and HLA in healthy donors (dated by TCRdb to the late 2010s). The library relied on the immunoSEQ multiplex PCR assay. For the multiplex PCR, a mixture combining 60 forward primers for TCR Vbeta segments and 13 reverse primers for TCR Jbeta segments was used. Drawn from immuneACCESS, this table holds only the in-frame rearrangements with V and J called that TCRdb kept. Clones are partly lost; checked studies trace under half to an unresolved V gene and leave the rest unexplained. The sample has roughly 140,000 clones on record. Of the sample, about 0.96% is held by the ten largest clones. The sample consisted of PBMCs. The receptor set was obtained from a male donor in good health and CMV-seronegative.

This sequence joins TRBV9 and TRBJ1-1, with D unclear. The CDR3 spans 16 residues. Trimming pared 1 base from V and 3 bases from J, leaving 16 bases between. Germline CDR1 and CDR2: SGDLS and YYNGEE. CDR3 nucleotide sequence: TGTGCCAGCAGCGTAAATAACGAGTTGGTCCACACTGAAGCTTTCTTT. It codes for CASSVNNELVHTEAFF.

The chain carries TRBV2 and TRBJ2-1; 7 bases match TRBD1. The V gene end was trimmed by 6 bases and the J gene end by 0 bases; junction bases not matched to a gene: 5. The CDR3 has 15 residues. The germline V gene encodes CDR1 SNHLY and CDR2 FYNNEI. The CDR3 DNA follows: TGTGCCAGCAGCCCGGGACAGTCCTCCTACAATGAGCAGTTCTTC. Protein sequence: CASSPGQSSYNEQFF.

The chain employs TRBV6-5 and TRBJ2-7, with TRBD2 matching over 8 bases. V lost 6 bases, J lost 0 bases, and 4 bases stayed unmatched. Germline lookup yields CDR1 MNHEY and CDR2 SVGAGI. CDR3 length equals 14 residues. This CDR3 reads CASSFGGVSYEQYF. As DNA, the CDR3 is TGTGCCAGCAGCTTCGGGGGGGTCTCCTACGAGCAGTACTTC.

The gene calls are TRBV9 and TRBJ2-1, with TRBD2 identical over 9 bases. CDR1 SGDLS and CDR2 YYNGEE come from the germline V gene. Unmatched junction bases numbered 7, after V lost 1 base and J lost 2 bases. The CDR3 loop spans 17 amino acids. CDR3 coding DNA: TGTGCCAGCAGCGTACTTCCAGCGGGAGGAACCTACAATGAGCAGTTCTTC. It specifies CASSVLPAGGTYNEQFF.

V gene TRBV15 combines with J gene TRBJ1-2; D remains unclear. Germline V gene sequence: CDR1 LNHNV, CDR2 YYDKDF (reference sequence). V dropped 0 bases and J dropped 4 bases, with 9 bases sitting between them. The CDR3 has 14 amino acids. CDR3 protein: CATSRDINTYGYTF. Here the CDR3 DNA reads TGTGCCACCAGCAGAGATATCAACACCTATGGCTACACCTTC.

The chain joins TRBV29-1 to TRBJ2-2, with TRBD2 as a possible D gene (7 bases). The germline CDR1 and CDR2 sequences are SQVTM and ANQGSEA. Trimming cost V 3 bases and J 4 bases, with 9 bases left between them. The CDR3 sequence is 13 residues long. The CDR3, as DNA: TGCAGCGTTGACGGGGGGCGCACCGGGGAGCTGTTTTTT. Amino acid sequence: CSVDGGRTGELFF.

In nucleotides, the CDR3 is TGCGCCAGCAGCTTGGGACAGGAAAACCCCTCGTCTGAAGCTTTCTTT. Translated, it gives CASSLGQENPSSEAFF. The genes are TRBV5-1 and TRBJ1-1; D possibly corresponds to TRBD1 (6 bases). The CDR3 is made up of 16 amino acids. Per the germline V gene, CDR1 is SGHRS and CDR2 is YFSETQ. Trimming removed 0 bases from V and 6 bases from J, with 18 bases in between.

The DNA of the CDR3 is TGTGCCAGCTCATTTTCTCCGGGACAGGGGAACTATGGCTACACCTTC. This encodes CASSFSPGQGNYGYTF. This rearrangement joins TRBV18 to TRBJ1-2; 10 bases are a match to TRBD1. The CDR3 is 16 amino acids. CDR1 KGHSH and CDR2 LQKENI come from the germline V gene. Trimming at V came to 5 bases and at J to 2 bases, leaving 8 bases not matched to a gene.

The V and J genes are TRBV5-6 and TRBJ1-1; 8 nucleotides align to TRBD1. The CDR3 spans 15 residues. CDR1 is SGHDT, CDR2 YYEEEE, per germline. V lost 4 bases, J lost 2 bases, and 7 bases stayed unmatched. The CDR3 region has the DNA TGTGCCAGCAGCCCTGAGACAGGGGCTAACACTGAAGCTTTCTTT. This encodes CASSPETGANTEAFF.

V usage is TRBV9 and J usage is TRBJ2-5; 8 positions match TRBD2. The CDR3 is 17 amino acids. Germline values: CDR1 SGDLS, CDR2 YYNGEE. Losses at the gene ends were 0 bases for V and 4 bases for J; bases not matched to a gene: 11. In nucleotides, the CDR3 is TGTGCCAGCAGCGTAGCGCCGGGGGGGCTCCATGTAGAGACCCAGTACTTC. Translation: CASSVAPGGLHVETQYF.

The V call is TRBV11-2, the J call TRBJ2-7; 9 nucleotides line up with TRBD2. CDR3 length: 13 amino acids. Germline V gene lookup returns CDR1 SGHAT and CDR2 FQNNGV. V shed 5 bases, J shed 4 bases, and the junction held 3 bases outside the gene matches. The CDR3 DNA is TGTGCCAGCAGCGGAGCGGGAGGTTACGAGCAGTACTTC. Translation gives CASSGAGGYEQYF.

This chain uses TRBV5-1 with TRBJ2-2, with D possibly TRBD1 on 6 matching bases. CDR1 is SGHRS, CDR2 YFSETQ, per germline. Trimming took off 4 bases at V and 0 bases at J, with 10 bases between the two ends. The CDR3 covers 15 residues. The CDR3 here is CASSRDKPNTGELFF. The CDR3 DNA is TGCGCCAGCAGCCGGGACAAACCGAACACCGGGGAGCTGTTTTTT. Full variable domain (rest looked up from reference TRBV5-1 and TRBJ2-2): KAGVTQTPRYLIKTRGQQVTLSCSPISGHRSVSWYQQTPGQGLQFLFEYFSETQRNKGNFPGRFSGRQFSNSRSEMNVSTLELGDSALYLCASSRDKPNTGELFFGEGSRLTVL.

This chain uses TRBV12-5 with TRBJ1-1; D remains ambiguous. V shed 6 bases and J shed 4 bases, with 9 bases lying between them. The CDR3 contains 12 residues. The germline gives CDR1 LGHNT, CDR2 FRNRAP. CDR3 sequence: CASGSRATEAFF. CDR3 coding DNA: TGTGCTAGTGGCTCTAGAGCCACTGAAGCTTTCTTT.

The CDR3 sequence is CASSPTWDITTSTDTQYF. In DNA form, the CDR3 reads TGTGCCAGCTCACCGACATGGGACATAACGACTAGCACAGATACGCAGTATTTT. The chain couples TRBV18 to TRBJ2-3; the D gene is possibly TRBD1 (6 bases). CDR3 length: 18 residues. Trimming removed 3 bases from V and 0 bases from J, with 19 bases in between. Germline CDR1 is KGHSH and CDR2 is LQKENI.

V gene TRBV6-5 combines with J gene TRBJ1-4; 10 bases are a match to TRBD1. V lost 8 bases and J lost 8; bases outside the gene matches: 2. The V gene's germline CDR1 is MNHEY and CDR2 SVGAGI. The CDR3 extends over 12 amino acids. The CDR3 loop reads CASRQGAEKLFF. The CDR3 DNA is TGTGCCAGCCGACAGGGGGCGGAAAAACTGTTTTTT.

The J gene is TRBJ2-7, the V gene TRBV27; D is uncertain. Trimming removed 4 bases from V and 3 bases from J, with 13 bases in between. The germline V gene encodes CDR1 MNHEY and CDR2 SMNVEV (reference sequence). CDR3 length: 14 amino acids. CDR3 bases: TGTGCCAGCAGTTATGGGCAGCTCAACTACGAGCAGTACTTC. Residues: CASSYGQLNYEQYF.

CDR3 region: CASSQQTAVYEQYF. The CDR3 coding sequence is TGTGCCAGCAGCCAACAAACAGCCGTTTACGAGCAGTACTTC. V and J are TRBV14 and TRBJ2-7, with D unclear. Trimming stripped 2 bases from V and 4 bases from J, with 12 bases between. Germline lookup yields CDR1 SGHDN and CDR2 FVKESK. The length of the CDR3 is 14 residues. Combining the CDR3 with reference TRBV14 and TRBJ2-7 gives the whole variable domain EAGVTQFPSHSVIEKGQTVTLRCDPISGHDNLYWYRRVMGKEIKFLLHFVKESKQDESGMPNNRFLAERTGGTYSTLKVQPAELEDSGVYFCASSQQTAVYEQYFGPGTRLTVT.